This TCR beta chain was recorded in a study of technical replicates of blood from several donors. TCRdb's copy holds only in-frame clones and misses some; the assay was immunoSEQ multiplex PCR. This sample has around 80,000 clones, with about 98% found just once. The CDR3 length is 13 residues. Germline CDR1 and CDR2: LNHNV and YYDKDF (reference sequence). V lost 0 bases to trimming and J lost 0 bases, with 3 bases between them. The rearrangement joins TRBV15 to TRBJ2-7; no clear D gene. This TCR derives from a human donor in good health. Sequenced sample: T cells isolated from PBMCs. CDR3 coding DNA: TGTGCCACCAGCAGAGACCTCTCCTACGAGCAGTACTTC. It translates to CATSRDLSYEQYF. The full variable domain, with the rest looked up from reference TRBV15 and TRBJ2-7, is DAMVIQNPRYQVTQFGKPVTLSCSQTLNHNVMYWYQQKSSQAPKLLFHYYDKDFNNEADTPDNFQSRRPNTSFCFLDIRSPGLGDTAMYLCATSRDLSYEQYFGPGTRLTVT.